The clone carrying this TCR beta chain turned up a few times. What it recognizes is unknown. These data belong to a study of beta chain features in type 1 diabetes. Overall study: Patients and healthy donors were similar in age, gender and cell yields. Study results and limitations: The similarity of naive, central memory and Treg TCRB repertoires appeared greater among patients than among healthy donors.

Markers CD45RO/CCR7/CD25/CD127/CD95/CD27 served to sort CD4+ naive, central memory, regulatory and stem cell-like memory cells. The authors obtained over 95% purity in all sorted populations. The CDR3 runs to 15 residues. The V and J ends lost 4 bases and 0 bases respectively, with 13 bases between them. Germline lookup yields CDR1 MGHDK and CDR2 SYGVNS. The whole isolated RNA underwent reverse transcription, so sequencing captured expressed TCRB transcripts. Clones were read by immunoSEQ multiplex PCR, and TCRdb kept only the in-frame ones, dropping some. This table holds approximately 470,000 clones, over 25% found once.

Source material: naive CD4+ T cells from blood. The chain links TRBV25-1 to TRBJ2-7; D could derive from TRBD1 or TRBD2 (5 bases each). The sequence was obtained from a man aged 18 to 30 in good health. The CDR3 is CASSVLGASSYEQYF. DNA for the CDR3: TGTGCCAGCAGTGTACTAGGGGCGAGCTCCTACGAGCAGTACTTC.